This T cell receptor beta chain was profiled in a study of T cell changes during pregnancy in multiple sclerosis. Here immunoSEQ multiplex PCR was the method, and the copy in TCRdb shows in-frame clones only, minus some. Seen here are more than 45,000 clones, 93% observed once, and the top ten hold approximately 3.8%. V lost 2 bases and J 10 bases, leaving 18 bases between the germline ends. Germline V gene sequence: CDR1 SEHNR, CDR2 FQNEAQ (reference sequence). This CDR3 spans 15 amino acids. This clone appeared once. The genes are TRBV7-9 and TRBJ2-1; maybe TRBD2 (6 bases). This receptor was taken from a female donor with multiple sclerosis, enrolled in a pregnancy study. Sequenced here: CD8+ T cells from peripheral blood mononuclear cells, sampled in the second trimester of pregnancy. The CDR3 DNA reads as TGTGCCAGCAGCTTAATGGAGGGGCCGCGGGCGGAGCAGTTCTTC. Translating gives CASSLMEGPRAEQFF.